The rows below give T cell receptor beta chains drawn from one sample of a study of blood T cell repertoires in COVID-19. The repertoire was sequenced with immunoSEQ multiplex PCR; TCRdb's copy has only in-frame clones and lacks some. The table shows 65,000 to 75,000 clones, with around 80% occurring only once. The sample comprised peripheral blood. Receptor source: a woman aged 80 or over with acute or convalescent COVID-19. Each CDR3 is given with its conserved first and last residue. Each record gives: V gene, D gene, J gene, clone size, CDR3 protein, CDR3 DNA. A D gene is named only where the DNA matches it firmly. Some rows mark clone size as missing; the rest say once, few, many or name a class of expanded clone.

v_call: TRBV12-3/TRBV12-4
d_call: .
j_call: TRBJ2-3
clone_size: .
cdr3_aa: CASSFIGDTQYF
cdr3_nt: TGTGCCAGCAGTTTCATCGGGGATACGCAGTATTTT

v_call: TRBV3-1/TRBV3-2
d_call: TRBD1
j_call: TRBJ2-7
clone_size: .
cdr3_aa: CASSRDRSSYEQYF
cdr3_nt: TGTGCCAGCAGCCGGGACAGAAGCTCCTACGAGCAGTACTTC

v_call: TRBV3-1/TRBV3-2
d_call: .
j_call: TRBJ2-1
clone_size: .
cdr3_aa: CASSRRGRGGDNEQFF
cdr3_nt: TGTGCCAGCAGCCGAAGAGGCCGGGGCGGGGACAATGAGCAGTTCTTC

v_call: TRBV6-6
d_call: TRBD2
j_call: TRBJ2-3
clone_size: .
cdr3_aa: CASTQAGETDTQYF
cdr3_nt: TGTGCCAGCACCCAAGCGGGGGAAACAGATACGCAGTATTTT

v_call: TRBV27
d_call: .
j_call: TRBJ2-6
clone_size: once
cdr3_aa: CASSLRQASGANVLTF
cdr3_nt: TGTGCCAGCAGTCTCCGACAAGCCTCTGGGGCCAACGTCCTGACTTTC

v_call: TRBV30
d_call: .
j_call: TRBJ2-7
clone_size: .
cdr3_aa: CAWSGQARAFKQYF
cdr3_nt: TGTGCCTGGAGTGGACAGGCCAGGGCCTTCAAGCAGTACTTC

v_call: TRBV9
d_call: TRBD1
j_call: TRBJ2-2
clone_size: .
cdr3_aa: CASSVMGQMNTGELFF
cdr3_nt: TGTGCCAGCAGCGTAATGGGACAGATGAACACCGGGGAGCTGTTTTTT

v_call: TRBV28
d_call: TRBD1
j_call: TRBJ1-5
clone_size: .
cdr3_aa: CASSRGTGANQPQHF
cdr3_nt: TGTGCCAGCAGCCGCGGGACAGGGGCCAATCAGCCCCAGCATTTT

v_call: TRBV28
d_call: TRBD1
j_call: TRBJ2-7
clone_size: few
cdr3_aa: CASTTGTGSYEQYF
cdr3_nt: TGTGCCAGTACAACCGGGACAGGGTCCTACGAGCAGTACTTC

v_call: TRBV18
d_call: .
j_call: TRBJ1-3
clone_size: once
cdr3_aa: CASSQRDILPGNTIYF
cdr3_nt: TGTGCCAGCTCCCAGAGAGACATCCTCCCCGGAAACACCATATATTTT

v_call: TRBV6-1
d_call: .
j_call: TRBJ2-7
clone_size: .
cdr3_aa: CASSELPVGGRNEQYF
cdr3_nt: TGTGCCAGCAGTGAACTCCCGGTGGGGGGGCGAAACGAGCAGTACTTC

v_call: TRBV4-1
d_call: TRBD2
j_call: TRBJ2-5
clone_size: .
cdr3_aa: CASSRTSGGNSEETQYF
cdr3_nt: TGCGCCAGCAGCCGGACTAGCGGGGGAAATAGCGAAGAGACCCAGTACTTC

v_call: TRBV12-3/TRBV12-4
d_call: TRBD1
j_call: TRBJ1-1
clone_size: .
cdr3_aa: CASSLGQFTEAFF
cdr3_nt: TGTGCCAGCAGTTTGGGACAGTTCACTGAAGCTTTCTTT

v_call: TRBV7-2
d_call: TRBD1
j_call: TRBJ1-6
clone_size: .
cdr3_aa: CASSLGGQGASPLHF
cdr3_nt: TGTGCCAGCAGCTTAGGGGGACAGGGGGCTTCACCCCTCCACTTT

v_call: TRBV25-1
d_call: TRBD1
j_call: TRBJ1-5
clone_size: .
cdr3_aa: CASMGQGTNQPQHF
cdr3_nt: TGTGCCAGCATGGGACAGGGAACAAATCAGCCCCAGCATTTT

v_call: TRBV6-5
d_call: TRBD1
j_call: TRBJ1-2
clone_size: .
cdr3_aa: CASSKDRNYGYTF
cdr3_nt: TGTGCCAGCAGTAAGGACAGGAACTATGGCTACACCTTC

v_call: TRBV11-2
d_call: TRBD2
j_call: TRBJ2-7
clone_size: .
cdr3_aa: CASSPLGSGGPTFSYEQYF
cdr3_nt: TGTGCCAGCAGCCCCCTGGGTAGCGGGGGGCCTACCTTCTCCTACGAGCAGTACTTC

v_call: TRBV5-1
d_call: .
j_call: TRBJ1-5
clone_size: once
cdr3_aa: CASSLGGSGNQPQHF
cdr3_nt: TGCGCCAGCAGCTTAGGTGGTTCGGGGAATCAGCCCCAGCATTTT

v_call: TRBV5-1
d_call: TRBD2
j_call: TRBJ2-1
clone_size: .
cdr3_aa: CASSPGLAGVGEQFF
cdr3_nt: TGCGCCAGCAGCCCCGGACTAGCGGGGGTAGGTGAGCAGTTCTTC

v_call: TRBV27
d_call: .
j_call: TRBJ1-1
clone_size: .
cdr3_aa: CASTAVGGKAFF
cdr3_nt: TGTGCCAGCACCGCCGTCGGAGGGAAAGCTTTCTTT

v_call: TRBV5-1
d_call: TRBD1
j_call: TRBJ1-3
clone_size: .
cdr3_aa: CASSPGGEADTIYF
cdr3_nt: TGCGCCAGCAGCCCAGGGGGCGAGGCAGACACCATATATTTT

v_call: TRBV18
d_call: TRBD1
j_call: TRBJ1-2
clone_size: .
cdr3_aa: CASSPLDRGGYYGYTF
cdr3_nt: TGTGCCAGCTCACCCCTCGACAGGGGTGGGTACTATGGCTACACCTTC

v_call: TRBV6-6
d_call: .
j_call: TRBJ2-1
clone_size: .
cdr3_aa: CASSYSQVGGYNEQFF
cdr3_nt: TGTGCCAGCAGTTACTCGCAGGTGGGGGGATACAATGAGCAGTTCTTC

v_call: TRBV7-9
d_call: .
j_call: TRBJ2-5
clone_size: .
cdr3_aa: CASSLAPRVETQYF
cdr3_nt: TGTGCCAGCAGCTTAGCTCCGAGGGTAGAGACCCAGTACTTC

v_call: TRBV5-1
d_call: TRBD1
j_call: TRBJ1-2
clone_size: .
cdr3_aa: CASSSNFRDSYGYTF
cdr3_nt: TGCGCCAGCAGCTCGAACTTCCGGGACAGCTATGGCTACACCTTC

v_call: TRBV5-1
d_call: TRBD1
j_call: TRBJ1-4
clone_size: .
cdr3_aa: CASSLAQGDEKLFF
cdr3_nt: TGCGCCAGCAGCTTGGCACAGGGGGATGAAAAACTGTTTTTT

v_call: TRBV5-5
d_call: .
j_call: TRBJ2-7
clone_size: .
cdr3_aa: CASSSTTYEQYF
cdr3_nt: TGTGCCAGCAGCTCGACTACCTACGAGCAGTACTTC

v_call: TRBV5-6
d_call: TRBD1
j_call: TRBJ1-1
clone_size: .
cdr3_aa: CASSLIDRVVTEAFF
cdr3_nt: TGTGCCAGCAGCCTAATCGACAGGGTGGTAACTGAAGCTTTCTTT

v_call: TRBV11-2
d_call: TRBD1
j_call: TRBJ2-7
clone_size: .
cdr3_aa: CASSFDRGRSYEQYF
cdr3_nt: TGTGCCAGCAGCTTTGACAGGGGGCGTTCCTACGAGCAGTACTTC

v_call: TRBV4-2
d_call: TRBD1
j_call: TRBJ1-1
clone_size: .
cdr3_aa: CASSQDLNRGALEAFF
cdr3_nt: TGTGCCAGCAGCCAAGATCTAAACAGGGGCGCGCTTGAAGCTTTCTTT

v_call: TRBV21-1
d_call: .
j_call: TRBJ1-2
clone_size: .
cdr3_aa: CASSKVAPGTGGRNGYTF
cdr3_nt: .

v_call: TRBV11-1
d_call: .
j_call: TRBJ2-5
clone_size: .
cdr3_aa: CASSLGAGYQETQYF
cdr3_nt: TGTGCCAGCAGCTTAGGGGCGGGATACCAAGAGACCCAGTACTTC

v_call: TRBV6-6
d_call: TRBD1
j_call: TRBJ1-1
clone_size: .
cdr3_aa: CASSNEQGANTEAFF
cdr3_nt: TGTGCCAGCAGTAACGAACAGGGGGCCAACACTGAAGCTTTCTTT

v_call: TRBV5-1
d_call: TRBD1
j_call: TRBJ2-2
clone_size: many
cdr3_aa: CASSLLGGDTGELFF
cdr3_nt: TGCGCCAGCAGCTTGCTAGGGGGCGATACCGGGGAGCTGTTTTTT

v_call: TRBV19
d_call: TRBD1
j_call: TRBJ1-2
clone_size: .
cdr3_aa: CASTPRTGGFGYTF
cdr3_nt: TGTGCCAGTACCCCTAGGACAGGGGGCTTTGGCTACACCTTC

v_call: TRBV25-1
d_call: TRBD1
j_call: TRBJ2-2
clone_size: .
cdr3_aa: CASSAGTENTGELFF
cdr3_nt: TGTGCCAGCAGTGCCGGGACAGAGAACACCGGGGAGCTGTTTTTT

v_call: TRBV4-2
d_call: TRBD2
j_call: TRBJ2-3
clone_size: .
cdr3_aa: CASSPGLAGRGSTDTQYF
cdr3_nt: TGTGCCAGCAGCCCAGGACTAGCGGGCAGGGGAAGCACAGATACGCAGTATTTT

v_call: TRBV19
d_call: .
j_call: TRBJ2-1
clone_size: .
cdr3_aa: CASIGDVDEQFF
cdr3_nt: TGTGCCAGTATCGGAGATGTTGATGAGCAGTTCTTC

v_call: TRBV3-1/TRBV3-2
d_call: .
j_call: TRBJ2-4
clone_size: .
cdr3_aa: CASSQDGNDIQYF
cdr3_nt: TGTGCCAGCAGCCAAGACGGGAATGACATTCAGTACTTC

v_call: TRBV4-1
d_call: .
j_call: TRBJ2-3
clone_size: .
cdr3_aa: CASSQGYQSDTQYF
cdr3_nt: TGCGCCAGCAGCCAAGGTTATCAGTCAGATACGCAGTATTTT

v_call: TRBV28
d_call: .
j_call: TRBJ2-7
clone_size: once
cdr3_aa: CASSPPGGAYEQYF
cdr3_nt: TGTGCCAGCAGTCCCCCCGGAGGGGCCTACGAGCAGTACTTC

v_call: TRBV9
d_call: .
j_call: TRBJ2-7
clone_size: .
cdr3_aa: CASSVVPGDYEQYF
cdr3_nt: TGTGCCAGCAGCGTAGTCCCCGGGGACTACGAGCAGTACTTC

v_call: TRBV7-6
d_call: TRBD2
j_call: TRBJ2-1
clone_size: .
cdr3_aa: CASSTTGRGGWYNEQFF
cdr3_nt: TGTGCCAGCAGCACCACGGGCCGGGGGGGCTGGTACAATGAGCAGTTCTTC

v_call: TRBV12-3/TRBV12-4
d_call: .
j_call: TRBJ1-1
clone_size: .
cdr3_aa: CASSFGRDTEAFF
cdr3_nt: TGTGCCAGCAGTTTCGGCAGGGACACTGAAGCTTTCTTT

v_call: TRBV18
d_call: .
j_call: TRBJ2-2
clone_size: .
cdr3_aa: CASSPTLAGSSTGELFF
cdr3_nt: TGTGCCAGCTCACCGACCCTTGCGGGGTCTTCCACCGGGGAGCTGTTTTTT

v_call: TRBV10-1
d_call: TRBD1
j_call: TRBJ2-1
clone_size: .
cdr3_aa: CASSVQGARGEQFF
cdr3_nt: TGCGCCAGCAGTGTCCAGGGGGCGAGAGGGGAGCAGTTCTTC

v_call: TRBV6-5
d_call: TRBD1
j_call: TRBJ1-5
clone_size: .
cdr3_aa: CASSYSGTGVPQHF
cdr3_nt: TGTGCCAGCAGTTATTCCGGGACAGGGGTGCCCCAGCATTTT

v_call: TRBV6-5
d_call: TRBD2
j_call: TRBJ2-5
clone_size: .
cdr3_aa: CASRKGLVSDSQYF
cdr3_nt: TGTGCCAGTAGAAAGGGACTAGTGTCGGATAGCCAGTACTTC

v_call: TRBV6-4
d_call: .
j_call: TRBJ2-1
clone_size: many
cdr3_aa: CASSDSIWEVNEQFF
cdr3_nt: TGTGCCAGCAGTGACTCGATATGGGAGGTCAATGAGCAGTTCTTC

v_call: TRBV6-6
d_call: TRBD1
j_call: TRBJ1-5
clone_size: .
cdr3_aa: CASSRLPGQGDGAQHF
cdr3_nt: TGTGCCAGCAGTCGGCTCCCGGGACAGGGGGATGGTGCCCAGCATTTT

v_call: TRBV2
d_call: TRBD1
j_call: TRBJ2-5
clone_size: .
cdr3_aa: CASKAQTGGSRETQYF
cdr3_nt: TGTGCCAGCAAAGCACAGACAGGGGGCTCGAGAGAGACCCAGTACTTC

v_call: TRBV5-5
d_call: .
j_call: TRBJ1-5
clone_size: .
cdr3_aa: CASSPAGKNQPQHF
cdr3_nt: TGTGCCAGCAGCCCAGCGGGTAAAAATCAGCCCCAGCATTTT